Following are 9 T cell receptor beta chains from one sample sequenced in a study of blood T cell repertoires in COVID-19. Assay: immunoSEQ multiplex PCR; the TCRdb copy retains only in-frame clones and omits some. The data show tens of thousands of clones, more than 60% seen once. The specimen was peripheral blood. The source is a woman aged 45-65 years with active or convalescent COVID-19.

The V call is TRBV24-1, the J call TRBJ2-4; D may be TRBD2 (6 bases). Germline V gene lookup returns CDR1 KGHDR and CDR2 SFDVKD. The CDR3 is 15 amino acids. V dropped 3 bases and J dropped 3 bases, with 11 bases sitting between them. The CDR3 protein is CATSDSGLGKNIQYF. The DNA of the CDR3 is TGTGCCACCAGTGATAGCGGGTTGGGCAAAAACATTCAGTACTTC.

The chain carries TRBV27 and TRBJ2-7; 7 bases agree with TRBD1. Germline CDR1 reads MNHEY; CDR2 reads SMNVEV (reference sequence). The CDR3 extends over 13 amino acids. With 5 bases clipped from V and 4 bases from J, the junction kept 5 bases outside the gene matches. CDR3 coding DNA: TGTGCCAGCAGTCATGGACAGGCGTACGAGCAGTACTTC. Its protein product is CASSHGQAYEQYF.

This clone came up once. The chain uses TRBV19 and TRBJ1-5; TRBD1 agrees at 11 bases. Unmatched junction bases numbered 7, after V lost 6 bases and J lost 6 bases. The CDR3 runs to 15 residues. Germline-derived CDR1 and CDR2 are LNHDA and SQIVND (reference sequence). The CDR3 here is CASRTGQGDGQPQHF. CDR3 sequence (DNA): TGTGCCAGTAGGACGGGACAGGGGGACGGTCAGCCCCAGCATTTT.

V gene TRBV27 combines with J gene TRBJ2-2; 9 positions match TRBD1. CDR3 size: 15 residues. Germline CDR1 and CDR2: MNHEY and SMNVEV (reference sequence). V trimming: 5 bases; J trimming: 4 bases; junction bases outside the gene matches: 5. CDR3 nucleotides: TGTGCCAGCAGTGGCGGACAGGGGCTCACCGGGGAGCTGTTTTTT. Its translation: CASSGGQGLTGELFF.

V usage is TRBV10-3 and J usage is TRBJ2-7; 9 bases are shared with TRBD1. This CDR3 contains 13 residues. J gave up 3 bases and V 7 bases, and 4 bases lay outside the gene matches. Germline values: CDR1 ENHRY, CDR2 SYGVKD. The CDR3: CAINKGQGYEQYF. The CDR3 region has the DNA TGTGCCATCAATAAGGGACAGGGCTACGAGCAGTACTTC.

This rearrangement joins TRBV2 to TRBJ2-2; 10 bases match TRBD1. J lost 5 bases, V lost 7 bases, and 10 bases had no gene match. This CDR3 contains 16 residues. The V gene's germline CDR1 is SNHLY and CDR2 FYNNEI. CDR3 in DNA: TGTGCCAGCAACCCGTTGGACAGGGGGAAAACCGGGGAGCTGTTTTTT. Its translation is CASNPLDRGKTGELFF.

This clone was detected a few times. This chain uses TRBV6-6 with TRBJ1-5; D call uncertain. Germline V gene lookup returns CDR1 MNHNY and CDR2 SVGAGI (reference sequence). The length of the CDR3 is 12 residues. In DNA form, the CDR3 reads TGTGCAAGCCAGAATAGCAATCAGCCCCAGCATTTT. Translated: CASQNSNQPQHF.

The V and J genes are TRBV3-1 (or the pseudogene TRBV3-2) and TRBJ2-7; the match to TRBD1 covers 9 bases. The CDR3 contains 14 residues. V dropped 1 base and J dropped 7; count of bases not matched to a gene: 5. Germline V gene data show CDR1 as LGHDT and CDR2 as YNNKEL (reference sequence). The CDR3 DNA follows: TGTGCCAGCAGCCAAGGTGGGACAGGGACGGAGCAGTACTTC. It codes for CASSQGGTGTEQYF.

This sequence joins TRBV7-9 and TRBJ1-1; no definite D call. Germline CDR1 SEHNR, CDR2 FQNEAQ (reference sequence). CDR3 length: 11 amino acids. V dropped 3 bases and J dropped 7 bases, with 6 bases sitting between them. CDR3: CASSLLVEAFF. The CDR3 coding sequence is TGTGCCAGCAGCTTGTTAGTTGAAGCTTTCTTT.